The clone carrying this T cell receptor (beta chain) was counted at least ten times. No antigen is known for it. This entry belongs to a study of T-cell reconstitution after alpha-beta-depleted transplantation in children. General study results and limits: T-cell counts and diversity at one year following transplant were attributed mainly to newly produced T cells. By about two months after transplant, alpha-beta T cells reportedly arose from several hundred graft clones that had expanded.

Unique molecular identifiers featured in how the TCRbeta library was prepared. A single record per CDR3 protein comes from TCRdb applying MiXCR to the PCR reads. The sample lists around 700,000 distinct CDR3 sequences; under 15% were seen once. V gave up 6 bases and J gave up 4 bases, with 9 bases separating them. This CDR3 comprises 12 residues. Material: PBMCs, obtained before TCRalphabeta/CD19-depleted stem cell transplant. The origin of this receptor is a girl aged 2 to 10 with congenital amegakaryocytic thrombocytopenia, due to receive a stem cell transplant. This chain joins TRBV12-3 or TRBV12-4 and TRBJ1-2; no clear D gene. The CDR3 sequence is CASSPGLYGYTF. DNA of the CDR3: TGTGCCAGCAGCCCTGGCCTCTATGGCTACACCTTC.